This T cell receptor (beta chain) was identified during a study of CD8+CD57+ T cells in acquired aplastic anemia. The CDR3 has 18 amino acids. Looked up from germline, CDR1 is SGHRS and CDR2 is YFSETQ. The template for TCR beta VDJ and CDR3 sequence profiling was genomic DNA. TCRdb redid the calling of the reads with MiXCR, one entry per CDR3 protein. The sample records about 270,000 distinct CDR3 sequences, roughly 80% being singletons. Patients chosen for sequencing had shown CD8+CD57+ cell expansion by flow cytometry. The receptor's source is a human donor with aplastic anemia. The chain combines TRBV5-1 with TRBJ2-7; TRBD1 or TRBD2 may be the D gene (6 bases each). The specimen sequenced was sorted CD4+, CD8+, or CD8+CD57+ T cells (not recorded which) from PBMCs. CDR3 coding DNA: TGTGCCAGCAGCTTGGAGGGGGGTTACACAGCCCTTTCCTACGAGCAGTACGTC. This sequence encodes CASSLEGGYTALSYEQYV.